This TCR beta chain originates from a study of cytomegalovirus exposure and HLA in healthy donors. About this clone: The antigen is not known.

With 60 Vbeta and 13 Jbeta primers, the PCR was carried out. In the original processing: A later analysis counted about 80 million unique TCR beta chains, around 10 million shared. Assay: immunoSEQ multiplex PCR; the TCRdb copy retains only in-frame clones and omits some. V and J calls and clone size come straight from that table; D and trimming were deduced from the DNA. The data show around 150,000 clones, roughly 80% seen once. Overall study results and limits: Looking again later, the authors saw that most CMV-associated TCR beta chains seemed HLA-restricted.

This clonotype was sampled from a man aged 18 to 29 in good health and CMV-seropositive. Sample: PBMCs.

CDR3 loop: CASSPLLAGERFSYNEQFF. CDR3 bases: TGTGCCAGCAGCCCACTGTTGGCGGGAGAAAGGTTTTCCTACAATGAGCAGTTCTTC. The chain carries TRBV7-6 and TRBJ2-1; 7 bases map to TRBD2. Per the germline V gene, CDR1 is SGHVS and CDR2 is FNYEAQ. The V segment lost 5 bases and the J segment 1 base; nucleotides outside the gene matches: 17. The CDR3 is 19 amino acids.